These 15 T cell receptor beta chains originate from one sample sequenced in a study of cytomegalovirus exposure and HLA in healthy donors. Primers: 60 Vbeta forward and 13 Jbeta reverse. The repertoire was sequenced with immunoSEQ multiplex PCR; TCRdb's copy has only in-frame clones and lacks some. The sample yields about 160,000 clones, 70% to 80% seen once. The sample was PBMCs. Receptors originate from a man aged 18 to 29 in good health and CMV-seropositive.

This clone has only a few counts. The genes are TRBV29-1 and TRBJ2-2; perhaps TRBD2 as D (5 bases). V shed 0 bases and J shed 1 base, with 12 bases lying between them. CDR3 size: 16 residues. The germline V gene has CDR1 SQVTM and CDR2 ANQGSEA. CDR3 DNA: TGCAGCGTTGAAGAGAGAGCGGAGCAGAACACCGGGGAGCTGTTTTTT. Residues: CSVEERAEQNTGELFF.

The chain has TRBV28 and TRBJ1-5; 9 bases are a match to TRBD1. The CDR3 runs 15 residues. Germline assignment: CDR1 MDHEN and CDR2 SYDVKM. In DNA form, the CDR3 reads TGTGACCCGGGACAGGGAAAGGGAAGGTGTCAGCCCCAGCATTTT. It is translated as CDPGQGKGRCQPQHF.

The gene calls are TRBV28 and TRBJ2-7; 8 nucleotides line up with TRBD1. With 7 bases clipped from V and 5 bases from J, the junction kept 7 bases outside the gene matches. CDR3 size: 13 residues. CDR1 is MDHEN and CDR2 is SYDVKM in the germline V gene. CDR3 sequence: CASKAGGLHEQYF. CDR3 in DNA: TGTGCCAGCAAGGCAGGGGGCTTGCACGAGCAGTACTTC.

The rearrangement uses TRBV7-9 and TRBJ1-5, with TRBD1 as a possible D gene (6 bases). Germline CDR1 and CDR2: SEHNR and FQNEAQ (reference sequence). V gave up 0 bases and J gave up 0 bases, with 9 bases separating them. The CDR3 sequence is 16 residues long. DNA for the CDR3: TGTGCCAGCAGCTTAGCAGGGGGAGATAGCAATCAGCCCCAGCATTTT. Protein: CASSLAGGDSNQPQHF.

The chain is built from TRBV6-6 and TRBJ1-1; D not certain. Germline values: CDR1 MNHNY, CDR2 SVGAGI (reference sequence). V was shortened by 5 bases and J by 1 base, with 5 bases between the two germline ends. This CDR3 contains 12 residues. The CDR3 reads CASSTQNTEAFF. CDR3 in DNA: TGTGCCAGCAGTACACAGAACACTGAAGCTTTCTTT.

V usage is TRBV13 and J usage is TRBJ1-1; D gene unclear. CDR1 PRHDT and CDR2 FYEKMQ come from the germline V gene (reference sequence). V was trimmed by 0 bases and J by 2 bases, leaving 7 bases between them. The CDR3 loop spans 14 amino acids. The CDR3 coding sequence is TGTGCCAGCAGCTTAGGCGACTCCAACACTGAAGCTTTCTTT. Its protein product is CASSLGDSNTEAFF.

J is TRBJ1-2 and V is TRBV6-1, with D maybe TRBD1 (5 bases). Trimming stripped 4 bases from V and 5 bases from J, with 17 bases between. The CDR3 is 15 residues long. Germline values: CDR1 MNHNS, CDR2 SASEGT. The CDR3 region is CASSVLSGGVYGYTF. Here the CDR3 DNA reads TGTGCCAGCAGTGTCCTCTCGGGAGGGGTATATGGCTACACCTTC.

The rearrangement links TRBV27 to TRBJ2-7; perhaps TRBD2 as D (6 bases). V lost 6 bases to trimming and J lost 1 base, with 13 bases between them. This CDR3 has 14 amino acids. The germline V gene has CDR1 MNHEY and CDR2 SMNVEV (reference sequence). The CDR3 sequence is CASSTDYFSYEQYF. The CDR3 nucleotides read TGTGCCAGCAGCACGGACTATTTTTCCTACGAGCAGTACTTC.

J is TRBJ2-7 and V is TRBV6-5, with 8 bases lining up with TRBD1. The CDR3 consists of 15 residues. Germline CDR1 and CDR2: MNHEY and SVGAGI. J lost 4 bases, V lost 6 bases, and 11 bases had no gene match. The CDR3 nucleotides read TGTGCCAGCAGCCCTACAAGGACAGGGCGGTACGAGCAGTACTTC. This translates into CASSPTRTGRYEQYF.

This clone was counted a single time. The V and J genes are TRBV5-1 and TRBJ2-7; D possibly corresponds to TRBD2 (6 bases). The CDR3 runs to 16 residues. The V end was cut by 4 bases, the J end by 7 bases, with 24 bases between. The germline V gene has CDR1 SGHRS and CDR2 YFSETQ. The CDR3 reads CASSQRREVGEGEQYF. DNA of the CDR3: TGCGCCAGCAGCCAGCGCAGGGAGGTAGGGGAAGGTGAGCAGTACTTC.

In nucleotides, the CDR3 is TGCGCCAGCAGCCAAGTGTCCACAGGGGCAGATACGCAGTATTTT. As protein: CASSQVSTGADTQYF. The V and J genes are TRBV4-1 and TRBJ2-3, with TRBD1 matching over 7 bases. CDR1 MGHRA and CDR2 YSYEKL come from the germline V gene. CDR3 size: 15 residues. V was clipped by 1 base and J by 4 bases; unmatched bases: 5.

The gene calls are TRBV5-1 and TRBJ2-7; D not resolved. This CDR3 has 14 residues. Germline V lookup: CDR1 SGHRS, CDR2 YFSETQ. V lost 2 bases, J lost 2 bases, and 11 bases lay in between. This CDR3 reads CASSFPGSTYEQYF. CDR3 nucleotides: TGCGCCAGCAGCTTCCCAGGTTCCACCTACGAGCAGTACTTC.

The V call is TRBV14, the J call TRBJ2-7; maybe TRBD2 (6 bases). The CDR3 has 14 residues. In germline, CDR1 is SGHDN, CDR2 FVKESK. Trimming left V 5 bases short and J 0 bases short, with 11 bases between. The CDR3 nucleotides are TGTGCCAGCAGCGGAGGGTGGATCTCCTACGAGCAGTACTTC. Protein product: CASSGGWISYEQYF.

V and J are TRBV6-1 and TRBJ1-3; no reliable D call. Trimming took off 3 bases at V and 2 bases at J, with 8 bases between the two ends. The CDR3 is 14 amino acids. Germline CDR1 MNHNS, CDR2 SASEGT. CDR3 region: CASSDREAGNTIYF. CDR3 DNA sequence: TGTGCCAGCAGTGACCGGGAGGCTGGAAACACCATATATTTT.

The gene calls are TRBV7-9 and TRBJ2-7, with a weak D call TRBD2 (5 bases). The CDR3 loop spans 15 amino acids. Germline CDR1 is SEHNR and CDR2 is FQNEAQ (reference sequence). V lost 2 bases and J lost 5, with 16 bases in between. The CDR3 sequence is CASSLSGVGSHEQYF. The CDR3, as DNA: TGTGCCAGCAGCTTATCCGGGGTGGGATCCCACGAGCAGTACTTC.